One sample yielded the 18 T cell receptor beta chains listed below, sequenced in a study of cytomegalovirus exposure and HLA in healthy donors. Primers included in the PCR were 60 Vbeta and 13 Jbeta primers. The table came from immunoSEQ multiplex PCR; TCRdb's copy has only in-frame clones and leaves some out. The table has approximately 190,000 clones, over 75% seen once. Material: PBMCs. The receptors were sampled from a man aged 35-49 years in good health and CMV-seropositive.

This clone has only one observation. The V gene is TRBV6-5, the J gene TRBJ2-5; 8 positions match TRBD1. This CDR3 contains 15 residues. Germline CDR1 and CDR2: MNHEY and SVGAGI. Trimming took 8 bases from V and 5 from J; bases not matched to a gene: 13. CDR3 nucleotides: TGTGCCAGCCAACCCAACGAGGACAGGGCCGAGACCCAGTACTTC. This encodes CASQPNEDRAETQYF.

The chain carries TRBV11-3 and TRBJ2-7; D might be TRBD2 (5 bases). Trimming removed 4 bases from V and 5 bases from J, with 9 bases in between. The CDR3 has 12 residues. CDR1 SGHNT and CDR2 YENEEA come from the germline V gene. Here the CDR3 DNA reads TGTGCCAGCAGCTCGGACTCGGACGAGCAGTACTTC. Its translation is CASSSDSDEQYF.

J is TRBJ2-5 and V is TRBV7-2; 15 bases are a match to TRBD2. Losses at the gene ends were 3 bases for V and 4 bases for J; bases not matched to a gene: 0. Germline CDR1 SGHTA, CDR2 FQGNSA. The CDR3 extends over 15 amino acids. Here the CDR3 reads CASSLGLAGGETQYF. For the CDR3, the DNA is TGTGCCAGCAGCTTGGGACTAGCGGGGGGAGAGACCCAGTACTTC.

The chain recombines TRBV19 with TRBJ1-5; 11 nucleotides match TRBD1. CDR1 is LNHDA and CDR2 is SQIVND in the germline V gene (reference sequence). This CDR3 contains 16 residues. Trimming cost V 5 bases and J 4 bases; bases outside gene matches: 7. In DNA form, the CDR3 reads TGTGCCAGTAGTCTCACCGGGACAGGGGGAAATCAGCCCCAGCATTTT. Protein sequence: CASSLTGTGGNQPQHF. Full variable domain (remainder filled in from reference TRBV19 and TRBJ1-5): DGGITQSPKYLFRKEGQNVTLSCEQNLNHDAMYWYRQDPGQGLRLIYYSQIVNDFQKGDIAEGYSVSREKKESFPLTVTSAQKNPTAFYLCASSLTGTGGNQPQHFGDGTRLSIL.

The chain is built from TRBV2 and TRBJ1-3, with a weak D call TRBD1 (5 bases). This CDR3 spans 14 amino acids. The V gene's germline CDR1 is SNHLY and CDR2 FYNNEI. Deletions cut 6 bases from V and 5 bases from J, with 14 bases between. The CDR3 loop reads CASREGGDRNTIYF. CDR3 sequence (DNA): TGTGCCAGCAGGGAGGGAGGGGATCGAAACACCATATATTTT.

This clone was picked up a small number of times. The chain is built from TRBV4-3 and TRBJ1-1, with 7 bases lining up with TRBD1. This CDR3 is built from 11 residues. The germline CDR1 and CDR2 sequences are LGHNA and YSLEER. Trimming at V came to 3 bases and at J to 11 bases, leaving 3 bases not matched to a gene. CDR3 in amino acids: CASSHPRGAFF. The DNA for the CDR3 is TGCGCCAGCAGCCATCCCAGGGGGGCTTTCTTT.

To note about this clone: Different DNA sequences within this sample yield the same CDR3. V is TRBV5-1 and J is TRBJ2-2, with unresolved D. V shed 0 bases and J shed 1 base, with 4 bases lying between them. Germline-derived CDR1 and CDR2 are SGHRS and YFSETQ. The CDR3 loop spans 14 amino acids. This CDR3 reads CASSLAGNTGELFF. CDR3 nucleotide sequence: TGCGCCAGCAGCTTGGCGGGGAACACCGGGGAGCTGTTTTTT.

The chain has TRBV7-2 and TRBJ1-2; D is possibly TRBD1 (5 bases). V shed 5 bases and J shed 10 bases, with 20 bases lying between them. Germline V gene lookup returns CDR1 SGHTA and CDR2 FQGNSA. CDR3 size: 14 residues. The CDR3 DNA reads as TGTGCCAGCAGCCCGGGGGGGACGGTCAGGGTCTACACCTTC. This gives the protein CASSPGGTVRVYTF.

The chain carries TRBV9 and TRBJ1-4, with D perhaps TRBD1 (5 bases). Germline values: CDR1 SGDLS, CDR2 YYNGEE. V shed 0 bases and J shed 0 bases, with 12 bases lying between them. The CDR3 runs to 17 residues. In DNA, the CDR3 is TGTGCCAGCAGCGTAGGGGGTGACAGATCAACTAATGAAAAACTGTTTTTT. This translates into CASSVGGDRSTNEKLFF.

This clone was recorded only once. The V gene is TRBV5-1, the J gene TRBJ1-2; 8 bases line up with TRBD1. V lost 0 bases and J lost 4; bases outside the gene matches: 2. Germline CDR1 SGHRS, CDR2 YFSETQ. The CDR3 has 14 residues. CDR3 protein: CASSLDGTGYGYTF. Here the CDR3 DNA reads TGCGCCAGCAGCTTGGATGGGACAGGCTATGGCTACACCTTC.

The CDR3 sequence is CASSQEFHRGWYGYTF. DNA for the CDR3: TGTGCCAGCAGCCAAGAATTTCACAGGGGGTGGTACGGCTACACCTTC. The chain employs TRBV14 and TRBJ1-2; 8 bases map to TRBD1. This CDR3 spans 16 amino acids. Trimming removed 0 bases from V and 8 bases from J; junction bases left unmatched: 11. Germline V lookup: CDR1 SGHDN, CDR2 FVKESK.

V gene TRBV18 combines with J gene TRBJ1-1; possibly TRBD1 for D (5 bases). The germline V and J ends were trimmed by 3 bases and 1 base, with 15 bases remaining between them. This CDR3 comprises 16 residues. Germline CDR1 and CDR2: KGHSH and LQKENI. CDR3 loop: CASSPLGGRGNTEAFF. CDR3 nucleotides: TGTGCCAGCTCACCTCTGGGCGGAAGGGGGAACACTGAAGCTTTCTTT. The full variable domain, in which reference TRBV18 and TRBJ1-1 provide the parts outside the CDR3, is NAGVMQNPRHLVRRRGQEARLRCSPMKGHSHVYWYRQLPEEGLKFMVYLQKENIIDESGMPKERFSAEFPKEGPSILRIQQVVRGDSAAYFCASSPLGGRGNTEAFFGQGTRLTVV.

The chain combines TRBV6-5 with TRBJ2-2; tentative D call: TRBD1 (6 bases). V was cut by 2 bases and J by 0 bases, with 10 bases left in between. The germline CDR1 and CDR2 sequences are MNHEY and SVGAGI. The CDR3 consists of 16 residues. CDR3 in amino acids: CASSYRDRTNTGELFF. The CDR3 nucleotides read TGTGCCAGCAGTTACCGCGACAGGACGAACACCGGGGAGCTGTTTTTT.

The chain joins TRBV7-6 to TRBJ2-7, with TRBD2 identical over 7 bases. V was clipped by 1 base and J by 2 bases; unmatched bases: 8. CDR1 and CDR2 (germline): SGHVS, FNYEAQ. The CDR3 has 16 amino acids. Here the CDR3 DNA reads TGTGCCAGCAGCTTAGGGCGGGGGAGTAAGCCCTACGAGCAGTACTTC. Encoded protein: CASSLGRGSKPYEQYF.

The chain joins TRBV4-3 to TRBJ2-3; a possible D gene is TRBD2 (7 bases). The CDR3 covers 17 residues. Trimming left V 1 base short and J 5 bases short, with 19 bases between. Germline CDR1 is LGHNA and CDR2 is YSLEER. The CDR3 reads CASSQAFGGRWRDTQYF. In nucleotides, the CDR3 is TGCGCCAGCAGCCAAGCGTTCGGGGGGCGCTGGAGAGATACGCAGTATTTT.

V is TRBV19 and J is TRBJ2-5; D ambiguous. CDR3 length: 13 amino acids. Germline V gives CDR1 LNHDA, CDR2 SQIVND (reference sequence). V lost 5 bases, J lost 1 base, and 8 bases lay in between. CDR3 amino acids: CASSPITQETQYF. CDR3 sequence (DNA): TGTGCCAGTAGTCCTATAACCCAAGAGACCCAGTACTTC. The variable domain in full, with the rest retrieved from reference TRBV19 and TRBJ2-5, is DGGITQSPKYLFRKEGQNVTLSCEQNLNHDAMYWYRQDPGQGLRLIYYSQIVNDFQKGDIAEGYSVSREKKESFPLTVTSAQKNPTAFYLCASSPITQETQYFGPGTRLLVL.

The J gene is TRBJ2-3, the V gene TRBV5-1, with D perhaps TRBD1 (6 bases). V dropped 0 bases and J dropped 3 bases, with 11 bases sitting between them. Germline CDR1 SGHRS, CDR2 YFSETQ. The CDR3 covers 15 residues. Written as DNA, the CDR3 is TGCGCCAGCAGCTTGGTGGCTCAGGGGACAGATACGCAGTATTTT. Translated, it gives CASSLVAQGTDTQYF.

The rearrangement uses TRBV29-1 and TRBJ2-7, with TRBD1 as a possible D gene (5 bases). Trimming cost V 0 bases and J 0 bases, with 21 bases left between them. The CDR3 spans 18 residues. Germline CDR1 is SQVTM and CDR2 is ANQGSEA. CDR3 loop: CSVEDLIYRPSLSYEQYF. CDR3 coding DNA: TGCAGCGTTGAAGATCTGATATACAGGCCAAGCCTCTCCTACGAGCAGTACTTC.